The clone carrying this T cell receptor (beta chain) was counted many times. Authors' data handling: From reference gene primer amplification, estimates of nucleated cell counts were derived. Sequenced by immunoSEQ multiplex PCR; TCRdb stores in-frame clones only, minus some. V and J calls and clone size follow that table, whereas D and trimming were derived from the DNA. Of some 200,000 clones listed, over 70% are singletons. These data originate in a study of blood T cell repertoires in COVID-19. About the study: Samples taken during acute and convalescent COVID-19 were collected in the United States, Italy and Spain. The cDNA or gDNA used as material had been derived from T cells, B-cell-depleted T cells, or PBMCs.

CDR1 MDHEN and CDR2 SYDVKM come from the germline V gene. V gave up 3 bases and J gave up 2 bases; unmatched junction bases: 6. The CDR3 consists of 15 residues. The chain is built from TRBV28 and TRBJ1-2; TRBD1 agrees at 7 bases. This TCR was recovered from a woman in her 70s with acute or convalescent COVID-19. The sequencing sample was made of peripheral blood. CDR3 in DNA: TGTGCCAGCAGTTTCTACTCGACAGGGAACTATGGCTACACCTTC. It translates to CASSFYSTGNYGYTF.